The 3 T cell receptor beta chains reported below all come from one sample, sequenced in a study of graft-versus-host responses after intestinal transplantation. Clones were sequenced by immunoSEQ multiplex PCR, and TCRdb holds only the in-frame ones, with some missing. The sample consists of 85,000 to 100,000 clones, about 83% of them appearing once. This sample comprised PBMCs, obtained 255 days after intestinal transplant. These receptors came from a human patient who received an intestinal transplant, so some T cells may come from the graft donor.

The chain joins TRBV6-5 to TRBJ2-7; no clear D gene. Germline V gives CDR1 MNHEY, CDR2 SVGAGI. V was shortened by 5 bases and J by 0 bases, with 11 bases between the two germline ends. This CDR3 spans 14 amino acids. For the CDR3, the DNA is TGTGCCAGCAGTCTAAGACGATCCTCCTACGAGCAGTACGTC. Translated: CASSLRRSSYEQYV.

This clone was seen a few times. The chain is built from TRBV28 and TRBJ2-7; D perhaps matches TRBD1 (6 bases). The CDR3 has 14 amino acids. V shed 3 bases and J shed 2 bases, with 11 bases lying between them. Germline lookup yields CDR1 MDHEN and CDR2 SYDVKM. CDR3 sequence reads: CASSFPGQPYEQYF. Written as DNA, the CDR3 is TGTGCCAGCAGTTTTCCAGGACAGCCCTACGAGCAGTACTTC.

V gene TRBV2 combines with J gene TRBJ1-3; 7 nucleotides match TRBD1. V was clipped by 6 bases and J by 3 bases; unmatched bases: 5. CDR1 is SNHLY and CDR2 is FYNNEI in the germline V gene. CDR3 size: 14 residues. The CDR3 region has the DNA TGTGCCAGCAGACAGGGACAGATTGGAAACACCATATATTTT. This codes for CASRQGQIGNTIYF.